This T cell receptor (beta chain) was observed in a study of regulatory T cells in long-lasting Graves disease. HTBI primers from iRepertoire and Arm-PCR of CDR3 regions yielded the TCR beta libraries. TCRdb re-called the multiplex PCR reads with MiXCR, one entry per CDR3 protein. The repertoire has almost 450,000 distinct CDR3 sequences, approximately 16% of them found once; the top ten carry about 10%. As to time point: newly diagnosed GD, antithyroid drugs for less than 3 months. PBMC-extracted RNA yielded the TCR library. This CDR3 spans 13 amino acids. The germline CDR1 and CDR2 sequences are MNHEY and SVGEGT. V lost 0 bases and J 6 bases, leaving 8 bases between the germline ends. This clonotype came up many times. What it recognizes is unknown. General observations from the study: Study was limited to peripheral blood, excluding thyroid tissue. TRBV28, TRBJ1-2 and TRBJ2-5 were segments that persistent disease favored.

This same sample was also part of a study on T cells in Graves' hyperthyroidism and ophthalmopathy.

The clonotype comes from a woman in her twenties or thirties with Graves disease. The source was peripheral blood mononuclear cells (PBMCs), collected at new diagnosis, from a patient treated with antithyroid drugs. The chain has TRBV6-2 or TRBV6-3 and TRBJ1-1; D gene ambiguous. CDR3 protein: CASSYSGTAEAFF. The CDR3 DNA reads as TGTGCCAGCAGTTACTCTGGTACAGCTGAAGCTTTCTTT.